The present T cell receptor beta chain was sequenced within a study of cytomegalovirus exposure and HLA in healthy donors. Background on the study: The roughly 100 million unique TCR beta sequences, from about 190 million T cells, were found by an earlier analysis. Study results and caveats: Sequencing probably produced one cluster of sequence variants that were highly shared. Analysis was performed later, and it showed HLA-associated TCR beta chains to be more clonally expanded than equally common others.

As to this clone: Its target is not known.

It was with 60 Vbeta and 13 Jbeta primers that the PCR ran. Method: immunoSEQ multiplex PCR; TCRdb's copy keeps in-frame clones and lacks some. The table for this sample gives about 39,000 clones. Sequencing used PBMCs. This receptor was obtained from a male donor in good health and CMV-seronegative.

Here the CDR3 reads CASSNQPGGGTEAFF. In nucleotides, the CDR3 is TGTGCCAGCAGTAATCAGCCGGGGGGGGGCACTGAAGCTTTCTTT. The chain employs TRBV6-1 and TRBJ1-1, with TRBD1 as a possible D gene (5 bases). V was trimmed by 5 bases and J by 4 bases, leaving 17 bases between them. The CDR3 consists of 15 residues. The germline gives CDR1 MNHNS, CDR2 SASEGT.